Listed below are T cell receptor beta chains from one sample, sequenced in a study of naive and memory T cell subsets. TCRdb used MiXCR to reprocess the UMI-ligation and nested PCR reads, holding one entry per CDR3 protein. The table lists 98,000 or so distinct CDR3 sequences, about 14% of them singletons. Specimen: naive CD8+ T cells from blood. These receptors all come from a human donor in good health. CDR3s include the opening cysteine and the closing phenylalanine or tryptophan. Fields, in order: V gene, D gene, clone size, J gene, CDR3 protein, CDR3 DNA. D genes are given only for firm matches. Clone size, where shown, is once, few, many, or a class for clones that have expanded.

v_call: TRBV12-3/TRBV12-4; d_call: TRBD1; clone_size: few; j_call: TRBJ1-3; cdr3_aa: CASRSGTGGRNTIYF; cdr3_nt: TGTGCCAGCAGATCCGGGACAGGGGGAAGGAACACCATATATTTT
v_call: TRBV5-6; d_call: -; clone_size: -; j_call: TRBJ2-5; cdr3_aa: CASSDPAEETQYF; cdr3_nt: TGTGCCAGCAGCGACCCAGCGGAAGAGACCCAGTACTTC
v_call: TRBV7-6; d_call: TRBD2; clone_size: -; j_call: TRBJ2-3; cdr3_aa: CASSTSGLAGLTDTQYF; cdr3_nt: TGTGCCAGCAGTACCTCGGGACTAGCGGGGCTCACAGATACGCAGTATTTT
v_call: TRBV29-1; d_call: TRBD1; clone_size: -; j_call: TRBJ2-2; cdr3_aa: CSALDRGRRTGELFF; cdr3_nt: TGCAGCGCCTTGGACAGGGGGCGACGGACCGGGGAGCTGTTTTTT
v_call: TRBV7-9; d_call: TRBD1; clone_size: -; j_call: TRBJ2-2; cdr3_aa: CASSLGDRSTGELFF; cdr3_nt: TGTGCCAGCAGCTTAGGGGACAGATCCACCGGGGAGCTGTTTTTT
v_call: TRBV12-3/TRBV12-4; d_call: -; clone_size: -; j_call: TRBJ2-7; cdr3_aa: CASSPTNFGQYF; cdr3_nt: TGTGCCAGCAGCCCGACGAACTTTGGGCAGTACTTC
v_call: TRBV27; d_call: TRBD1; clone_size: many; j_call: TRBJ2-1; cdr3_aa: CASSFSTGIIYNEQFF; cdr3_nt: TGTGCCAGCAGTTTTTCGACAGGGATAATCTACAATGAGCAGTTCTTC
v_call: TRBV4-1; d_call: TRBD1; clone_size: -; j_call: TRBJ1-1; cdr3_aa: CASSPGRGLMAIAEAFF; cdr3_nt: TGCGCCAGCAGCCCAGGAAGGGGGCTGATGGCTATCGCTGAAGCTTTCTTT
v_call: TRBV7-8; d_call: -; clone_size: few; j_call: TRBJ2-1; cdr3_aa: CASSHQAMDEQFF; cdr3_nt: TGTGCCAGCAGCCACCAGGCGATGGATGAGCAGTTCTTC
v_call: TRBV11-2; d_call: -; clone_size: many; j_call: TRBJ2-3; cdr3_aa: CASSLVMFGPSTDTQYF; cdr3_nt: TGTGCCAGCAGCTTAGTGATGTTCGGTCCAAGCACAGATACGCAGTATTTT
v_call: TRBV7-3; d_call: TRBD1; clone_size: many; j_call: TRBJ2-1; cdr3_aa: CASSLTGRDRAYNEQFF; cdr3_nt: TGTGCCAGCAGCTTAACCGGACGGGACAGGGCCTACAATGAGCAGTTCTTC
v_call: TRBV5-4; d_call: TRBD1; clone_size: few; j_call: TRBJ1-2; cdr3_aa: CASNSHGATGGEGYTF; cdr3_nt: TGTGCCAGCAACTCCCACGGAGCCACAGGGGGCGAGGGCTACACCTTC
v_call: TRBV2; d_call: -; clone_size: -; j_call: TRBJ2-1; cdr3_aa: CASSEEPSSEQFF; cdr3_nt: TGTGCCAGCAGTGAAGAACCTAGCTCTGAGCAGTTCTTC
v_call: TRBV25-1; d_call: -; clone_size: -; j_call: TRBJ2-1; cdr3_aa: CASSDYVGGDEQFF; cdr3_nt: TGTGCCAGCAGTGATTATGTCGGGGGCGATGAGCAGTTCTTC
v_call: TRBV29-1; d_call: -; clone_size: -; j_call: TRBJ2-1; cdr3_aa: CSVEEGSRGDQEQFF; cdr3_nt: TGCAGCGTTGAAGAGGGTAGCCGTGGGGATCAGGAGCAGTTCTTC
v_call: TRBV2; d_call: TRBD2; clone_size: -; j_call: TRBJ2-3; cdr3_aa: CASSGGLADTDTQYF; cdr3_nt: TGTGCCAGCAGTGGGGGACTAGCGGACACAGATACGCAGTATTTT
v_call: TRBV7-2; d_call: -; clone_size: few; j_call: TRBJ2-7; cdr3_aa: CASSLTAGVYEQYF; cdr3_nt: TGTGCCAGCAGCTTAACCGCCGGGGTCTACGAGCAGTACTTC
v_call: TRBV18; d_call: -; clone_size: -; j_call: TRBJ2-1; cdr3_aa: CASSLTGSEQFF; cdr3_nt: TGTGCCAGCTCCCTAACAGGGAGTGAGCAGTTCTTC
v_call: TRBV27; d_call: TRBD1; clone_size: few; j_call: TRBJ1-2; cdr3_aa: CASYTQGAGYTF; cdr3_nt: TGTGCCAGCTACACTCAGGGGGCGGGCTACACCTTC
v_call: TRBV13; d_call: -; clone_size: many; j_call: TRBJ1-2; cdr3_aa: CASSARTLPPNYGYTF; cdr3_nt: TGTGCCAGCAGCGCAAGGACACTTCCCCCTAACTATGGCTACACCTTC
v_call: TRBV15; d_call: -; clone_size: few; j_call: TRBJ2-1; cdr3_aa: CATSIQGTEQFF; cdr3_nt: TGTGCCACCAGCATTCAGGGGACAGAGCAGTTCTTC
v_call: TRBV11-2; d_call: -; clone_size: few; j_call: TRBJ1-1; cdr3_aa: CASSPSIGEAFF; cdr3_nt: TGTGCCAGCAGCCCGAGTATCGGTGAAGCTTTCTTT
v_call: TRBV6-2/TRBV6-3; d_call: -; clone_size: many; j_call: TRBJ2-1; cdr3_aa: CASSYSLASNEQFF; cdr3_nt: TGTGCCAGCAGTTACTCCCTAGCGTCCAATGAGCAGTTCTTC
v_call: TRBV27; d_call: -; clone_size: few; j_call: TRBJ2-1; cdr3_aa: CASSLSFGSYNEQFF; cdr3_nt: TGTGCCAGCAGTTTATCCTTCGGGTCCTACAATGAGCAGTTCTTC
v_call: TRBV4-3; d_call: -; clone_size: few; j_call: TRBJ2-5; cdr3_aa: CASSEGRAVETQYF; cdr3_nt: TGCGCCAGCAGCGAAGGACGGGCAGTAGAGACCCAGTACTTC
v_call: TRBV5-1; d_call: TRBD2; clone_size: few; j_call: TRBJ2-3; cdr3_aa: CASSSGGRGYTDTQYF; cdr3_nt: TGCGCCAGCAGCTCGGGGGGGCGAGGCTACACAGATACGCAGTATTTT
v_call: TRBV13; d_call: TRBD2; clone_size: -; j_call: TRBJ2-7; cdr3_aa: CASSSTSGGEQYF; cdr3_nt: TGTGCCAGCAGCTCGACTAGCGGGGGCGAGCAGTACTTC
v_call: TRBV4-3; d_call: -; clone_size: few; j_call: TRBJ1-2; cdr3_aa: CASSGGQGLYYGYTF; cdr3_nt: TGCGCCAGCAGCGGGGGGCAGGGGCTTTACTATGGCTACACCTTC
v_call: TRBV4-3; d_call: TRBD2; clone_size: few; j_call: TRBJ2-1; cdr3_aa: CASSQDLGGLVKNNEQFF; cdr3_nt: TGCGCCAGCAGCCAAGATTTGGGGGGACTAGTTAAGAACAATGAGCAGTTCTTC
v_call: TRBV12-3/TRBV12-4; d_call: -; clone_size: many; j_call: TRBJ2-1; cdr3_aa: CASSLAVNEQFF; cdr3_nt: TGTGCCAGCAGTTTAGCGGTCAATGAGCAGTTCTTC
v_call: TRBV7-2; d_call: -; clone_size: -; j_call: TRBJ2-1; cdr3_aa: CASSLSFFAEQFF; cdr3_nt: TGTGCCAGCAGCTTAAGCTTCTTCGCTGAGCAGTTCTTC
v_call: TRBV12-3/TRBV12-4; d_call: -; clone_size: -; j_call: TRBJ2-5; cdr3_aa: CASSPPVPGLAETQYF; cdr3_nt: TGTGCCAGCAGCCCCCCCGTTCCGGGCCTCGCGGAGACCCAGTACTTC
v_call: TRBV7-8; d_call: -; clone_size: -; j_call: TRBJ2-5; cdr3_aa: CASSLARRDQETQYF; cdr3_nt: TGTGCCAGCAGCTTAGCGCGACGGGACCAAGAGACCCAGTACTTC
v_call: TRBV29-1; d_call: -; clone_size: many; j_call: TRBJ1-1; cdr3_aa: CSVERLGEAFF; cdr3_nt: TGCAGCGTTGAACGCCTTGGTGAAGCTTTCTTT
v_call: TRBV4-3; d_call: -; clone_size: -; j_call: TRBJ2-7; cdr3_aa: CASSQEDRRYEQYF; cdr3_nt: TGCGCCAGCAGCCAAGAAGACAGGCGCTACGAGCAGTACTTC
v_call: TRBV7-9; d_call: -; clone_size: few; j_call: TRBJ1-4; cdr3_aa: CASSPSREEKLFF; cdr3_nt: TGTGCCAGCAGCCCAAGCCGGGAGGAAAAACTGTTTTTT
v_call: TRBV7-3; d_call: TRBD2; clone_size: -; j_call: TRBJ2-3; cdr3_aa: CASSAQAGGRGDTQYF; cdr3_nt: TGTGCCAGCAGCGCCCAAGCGGGGGGGCGTGGAGATACGCAGTATTTT
v_call: TRBV30; d_call: -; clone_size: -; j_call: TRBJ1-2; cdr3_aa: CAWGGLVYGYTF; cdr3_nt: TGTGCCTGGGGCGGTTTGGTCTATGGCTACACCTTC
v_call: TRBV7-9; d_call: -; clone_size: -; j_call: TRBJ2-3; cdr3_aa: CASSPGGAASTDTQYF; cdr3_nt: TGTGCCAGCAGCCCCGGAGGCGCGGCTAGCACAGATACGCAGTATTTT
v_call: TRBV27; d_call: -; clone_size: -; j_call: TRBJ2-5; cdr3_aa: CASSTNAQRETQYF; cdr3_nt: TGTGCCAGCAGTACAAACGCCCAGCGAGAGACCCAGTACTTC
v_call: TRBV12-3/TRBV12-4; d_call: TRBD1; clone_size: many; j_call: TRBJ1-2; cdr3_aa: CASSLSDRTLIDTF; cdr3_nt: TGTGCCAGCAGCCTCTCGGACAGGACCCTGATAGACACCTTC
v_call: TRBV27; d_call: -; clone_size: few; j_call: TRBJ1-1; cdr3_aa: CASSETVMNTEAFF; cdr3_nt: TGTGCCAGCAGTGAGACAGTCATGAACACTGAAGCTTTCTTT
v_call: TRBV7-9; d_call: -; clone_size: -; j_call: TRBJ2-7; cdr3_aa: CASSLEAYEQYF; cdr3_nt: TGTGCCAGCAGCTTAGAGGCCTACGAGCAGTACTTC
v_call: TRBV6-6; d_call: TRBD1; clone_size: many; j_call: TRBJ2-7; cdr3_aa: CASSTTGGDPYEQYF; cdr3_nt: TGTGCCAGCAGTACGACAGGGGGGGATCCCTACGAGCAGTACTTC
v_call: TRBV20-1; d_call: -; clone_size: few; j_call: TRBJ2-3; cdr3_aa: CSARGALELSDTQYF; cdr3_nt: TGCAGTGCTAGAGGAGCACTAGAGCTGTCAGATACGCAGTATTTT
v_call: TRBV11-3; d_call: -; clone_size: -; j_call: TRBJ2-7; cdr3_aa: CASSLEVPRSYEQYF; cdr3_nt: TGTGCCAGCAGCTTAGAGGTCCCCAGGTCCTACGAGCAGTACTTC
v_call: TRBV4-3; d_call: TRBD2; clone_size: many; j_call: TRBJ2-3; cdr3_aa: CASSQHPPSGSTDTQYF; cdr3_nt: TGCGCCAGCAGCCAACACCCCCCTAGCGGGAGCACAGATACGCAGTATTTT
v_call: TRBV20-1; d_call: -; clone_size: medium-sized; j_call: TRBJ2-7; cdr3_aa: CSAPALRTYEQYF; cdr3_nt: TGCAGTGCACCAGCATTAAGGACCTACGAGCAGTACTTC
v_call: TRBV12-3/TRBV12-4; d_call: TRBD1; clone_size: few; j_call: TRBJ2-1; cdr3_aa: CASSLGQGHEQFF; cdr3_nt: TGTGCCAGCAGTTTGGGACAGGGCCATGAGCAGTTCTTC
v_call: TRBV6-5; d_call: -; clone_size: once; j_call: TRBJ2-7; cdr3_aa: CASRVDGAYEQYF; cdr3_nt: TGTGCCAGCAGAGTGGACGGAGCCTACGAGCAGTACTTC
v_call: TRBV24-1; d_call: TRBD1; clone_size: -; j_call: TRBJ2-7; cdr3_aa: CAPPGQDGYEQYF; cdr3_nt: TGTGCCCCCCCTGGACAGGACGGCTACGAGCAGTACTTC
v_call: TRBV20-1; d_call: TRBD2; clone_size: few; j_call: TRBJ2-1; cdr3_aa: CSGAGLADNEQFF; cdr3_nt: TGCAGTGGAGCGGGACTAGCGGACAATGAGCAGTTCTTC
v_call: TRBV7-9; d_call: -; clone_size: many; j_call: TRBJ1-1; cdr3_aa: CASSRHPGYPDTEAFF; cdr3_nt: TGTGCCAGCAGCCGCCATCCAGGGTATCCAGACACTGAAGCTTTCTTT
v_call: TRBV12-3/TRBV12-4; d_call: TRBD2; clone_size: few; j_call: TRBJ2-3; cdr3_aa: CASSPRGGGVPIGDTQYF; cdr3_nt: TGTGCCAGCAGTCCCCGGGGTGGGGGGGTCCCGATAGGGGATACGCAGTATTTT
v_call: TRBV5-6; d_call: TRBD2; clone_size: -; j_call: TRBJ2-3; cdr3_aa: CASTPSVGGSRSDTQYF; cdr3_nt: TGTGCCAGCACCCCCTCGGTGGGGGGGAGCCGGAGCGATACGCAGTATTTT
v_call: TRBV27; d_call: -; clone_size: few; j_call: TRBJ2-7; cdr3_aa: CASSFSAWDGTYEQYF; cdr3_nt: TGTGCCAGCAGTTTTTCGGCTTGGGACGGGACCTACGAGCAGTACTTC
v_call: TRBV12-3/TRBV12-4; d_call: -; clone_size: few; j_call: TRBJ2-7; cdr3_aa: CASGSAPGEQYF; cdr3_nt: TGTGCCAGCGGATCCGCCCCAGGGGAGCAGTACTTC
v_call: TRBV4-3; d_call: TRBD2; clone_size: few; j_call: TRBJ2-6; cdr3_aa: CASSQDTNLAGVSGANVLTF; cdr3_nt: TGCGCCAGCAGCCAAGATACTAACCTAGCGGGAGTCTCTGGGGCCAACGTCCTGACTTTC
v_call: TRBV4-3; d_call: TRBD1; clone_size: -; j_call: TRBJ1-1; cdr3_aa: CASSHEAGGLNTEAFF; cdr3_nt: TGCGCCAGCAGCCATGAGGCAGGGGGTCTTAACACTGAAGCTTTCTTT